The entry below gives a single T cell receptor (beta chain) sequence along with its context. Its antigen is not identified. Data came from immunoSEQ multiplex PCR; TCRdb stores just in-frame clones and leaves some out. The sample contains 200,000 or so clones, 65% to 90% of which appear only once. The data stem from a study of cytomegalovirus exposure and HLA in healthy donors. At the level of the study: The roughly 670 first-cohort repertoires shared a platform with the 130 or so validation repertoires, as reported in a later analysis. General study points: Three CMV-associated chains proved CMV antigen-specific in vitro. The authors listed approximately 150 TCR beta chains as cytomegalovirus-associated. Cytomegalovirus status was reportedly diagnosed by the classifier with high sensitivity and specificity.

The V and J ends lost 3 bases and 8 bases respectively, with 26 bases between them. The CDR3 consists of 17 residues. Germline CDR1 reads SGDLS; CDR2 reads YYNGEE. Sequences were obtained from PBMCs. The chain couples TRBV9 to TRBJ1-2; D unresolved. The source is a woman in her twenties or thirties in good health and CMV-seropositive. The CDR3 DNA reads TGTGCCAGCAGCGGGGAGCCGGGAGCGGTCCGGTTGGGAGGCTACACCTTC. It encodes CASSGEPGAVRLGGYTF.